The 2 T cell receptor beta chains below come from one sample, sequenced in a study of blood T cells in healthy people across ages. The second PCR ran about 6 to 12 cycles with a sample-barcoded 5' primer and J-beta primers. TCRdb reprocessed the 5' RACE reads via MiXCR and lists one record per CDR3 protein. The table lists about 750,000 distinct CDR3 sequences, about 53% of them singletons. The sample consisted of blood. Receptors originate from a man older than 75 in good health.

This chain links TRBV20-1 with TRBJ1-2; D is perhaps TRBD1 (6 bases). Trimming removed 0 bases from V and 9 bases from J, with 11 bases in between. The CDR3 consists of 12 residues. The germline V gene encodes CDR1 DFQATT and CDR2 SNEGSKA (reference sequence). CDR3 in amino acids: CSARDQGQSYTF. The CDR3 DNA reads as TGCAGTGCTAGAGATCAGGGGCAGAGCTACACCTTC.

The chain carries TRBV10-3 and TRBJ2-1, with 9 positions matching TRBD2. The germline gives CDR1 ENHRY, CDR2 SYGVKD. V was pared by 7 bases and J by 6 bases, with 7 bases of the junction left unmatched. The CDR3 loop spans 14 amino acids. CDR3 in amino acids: CAINAGLARNEQFF. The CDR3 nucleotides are TGTGCCATCAACGCGGGACTAGCTCGCAATGAGCAGTTCTTC.